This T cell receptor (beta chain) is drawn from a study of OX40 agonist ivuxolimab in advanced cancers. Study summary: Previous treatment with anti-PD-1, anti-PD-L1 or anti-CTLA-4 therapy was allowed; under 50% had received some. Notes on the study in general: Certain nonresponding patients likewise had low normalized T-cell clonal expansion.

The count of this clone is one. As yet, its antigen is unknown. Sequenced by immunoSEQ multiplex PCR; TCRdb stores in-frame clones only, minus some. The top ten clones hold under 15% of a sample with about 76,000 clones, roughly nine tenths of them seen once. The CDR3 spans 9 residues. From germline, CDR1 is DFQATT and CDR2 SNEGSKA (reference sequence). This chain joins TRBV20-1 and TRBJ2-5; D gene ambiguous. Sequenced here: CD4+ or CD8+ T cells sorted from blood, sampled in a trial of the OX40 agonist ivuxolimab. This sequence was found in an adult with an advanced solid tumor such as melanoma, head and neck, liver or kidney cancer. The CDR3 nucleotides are TGCAGGAAAGAAGAGACCCAGTACTTC. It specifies CRKEETQYF.